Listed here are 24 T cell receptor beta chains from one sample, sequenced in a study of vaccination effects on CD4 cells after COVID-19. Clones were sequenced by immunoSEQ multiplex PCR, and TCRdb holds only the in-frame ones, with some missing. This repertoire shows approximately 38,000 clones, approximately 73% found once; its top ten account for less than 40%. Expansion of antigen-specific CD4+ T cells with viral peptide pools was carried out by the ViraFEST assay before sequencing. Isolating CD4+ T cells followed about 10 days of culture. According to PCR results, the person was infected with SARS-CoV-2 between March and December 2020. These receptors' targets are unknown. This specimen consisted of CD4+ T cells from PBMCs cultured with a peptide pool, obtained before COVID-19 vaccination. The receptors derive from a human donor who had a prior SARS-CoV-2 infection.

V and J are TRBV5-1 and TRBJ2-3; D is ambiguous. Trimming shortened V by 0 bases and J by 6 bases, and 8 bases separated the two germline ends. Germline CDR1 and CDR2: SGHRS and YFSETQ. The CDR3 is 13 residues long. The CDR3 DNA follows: TGCGCCAGCAGCTTGGTGCCATCCGATACGCAGTATTTT. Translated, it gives CASSLVPSDTQYF.

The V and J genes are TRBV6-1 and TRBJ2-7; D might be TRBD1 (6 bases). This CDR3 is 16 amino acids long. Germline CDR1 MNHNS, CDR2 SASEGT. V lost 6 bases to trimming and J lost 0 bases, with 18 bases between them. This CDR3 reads CASSENPTGRSYEQYF. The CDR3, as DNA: TGTGCCAGCAGCGAAAACCCGACAGGCCGCTCCTACGAGCAGTACTTC.

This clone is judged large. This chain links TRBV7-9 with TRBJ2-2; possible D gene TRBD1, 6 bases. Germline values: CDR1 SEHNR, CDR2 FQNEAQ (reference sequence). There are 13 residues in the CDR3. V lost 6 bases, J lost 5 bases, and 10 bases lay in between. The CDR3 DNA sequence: TGTGCCAGCAGAAATACAGGGACCGGGGAGCTGTTTTTT. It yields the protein CASRNTGTGELFF. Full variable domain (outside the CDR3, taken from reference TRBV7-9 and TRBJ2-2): DTGVSQNPRHKITKRGQNVTFRCDPISEHNRLYWYRQTLGQGPEFLTYFQNEAQLEKSRLLSDRFSAERPKGSFSTLEIQRTEQGDSAMYLCASRNTGTGELFFGEGSRLTVL.

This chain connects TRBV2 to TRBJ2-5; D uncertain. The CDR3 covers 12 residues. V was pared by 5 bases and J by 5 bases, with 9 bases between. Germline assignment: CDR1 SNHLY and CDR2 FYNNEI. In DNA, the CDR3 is TGTGCCAGCAGTTTCGAAGGGGAGACCCAGTACTTC. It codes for CASSFEGETQYF. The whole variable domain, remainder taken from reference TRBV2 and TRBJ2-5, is EPEVTQTPSHQVTQMGQEVILRCVPISNHLYFYWYRQILGQKVEFLVSFYNNEISEKSEIFDDQFSVERPDGSNFTLKIRSTKLEDSAMYFCASSFEGETQYFGPGTRLLVL.

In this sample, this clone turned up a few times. The CDR3 nucleotides read TGCGCCAGCAGCTTAACGGGGTCCTACGAGCAGTACTTC. Protein: CASSLTGSYEQYF. The chain employs TRBV5-1 and TRBJ2-7; a weak D match, TRBD2 (5 bases). CDR3 length equals 13 residues. V lost 2 bases and J lost 1, with 7 bases in between. CDR1 is SGHRS and CDR2 is YFSETQ in the germline V gene. Full variable domain (remainder filled in from reference TRBV5-1 and TRBJ2-7): KAGVTQTPRYLIKTRGQQVTLSCSPISGHRSVSWYQQTPGQGLQFLFEYFSETQRNKGNFPGRFSGRQFSNSRSEMNVSTLELGDSALYLCASSLTGSYEQYFGPGTRLTVT.

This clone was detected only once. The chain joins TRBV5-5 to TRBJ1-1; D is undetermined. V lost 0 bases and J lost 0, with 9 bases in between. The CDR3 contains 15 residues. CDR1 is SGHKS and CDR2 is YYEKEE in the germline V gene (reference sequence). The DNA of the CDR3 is TGTGCCAGCAGCTTGGGAGGAACAATGAACACTGAAGCTTTCTTT. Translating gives CASSLGGTMNTEAFF.

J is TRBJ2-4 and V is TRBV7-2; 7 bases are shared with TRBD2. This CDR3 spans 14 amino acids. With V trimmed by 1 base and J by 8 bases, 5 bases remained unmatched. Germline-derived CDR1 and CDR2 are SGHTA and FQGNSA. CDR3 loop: CASSLGTRLDIQYF. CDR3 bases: TGTGCCAGCAGCTTAGGGACTAGATTAGACATTCAGTACTTC.

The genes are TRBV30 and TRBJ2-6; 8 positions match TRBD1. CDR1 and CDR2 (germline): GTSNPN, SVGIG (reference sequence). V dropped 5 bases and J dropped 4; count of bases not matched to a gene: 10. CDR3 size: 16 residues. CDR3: CAWEDRGTRGANVLTF. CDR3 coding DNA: TGTGCCTGGGAAGACAGGGGAACTAGGGGGGCCAACGTCCTGACTTTC. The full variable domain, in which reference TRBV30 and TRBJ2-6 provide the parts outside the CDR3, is SQTIHQWPATLVQPVGSPLSLECTVEGTSNPNLYWYRQAAGRGLQLLFYSVGIGQISSEVPQNLSASRPQDRQFILSSKKLLLSDSGFYLCAWEDRGTRGANVLTFGAGSRLTVL.

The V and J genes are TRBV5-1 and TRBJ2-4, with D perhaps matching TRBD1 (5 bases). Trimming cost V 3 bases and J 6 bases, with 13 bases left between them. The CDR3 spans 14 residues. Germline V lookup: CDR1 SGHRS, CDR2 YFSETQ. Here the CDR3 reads CASSSTGPPNIQYF. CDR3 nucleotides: TGCGCCAGCAGCTCTACAGGACCCCCAAACATTCAGTACTTC.

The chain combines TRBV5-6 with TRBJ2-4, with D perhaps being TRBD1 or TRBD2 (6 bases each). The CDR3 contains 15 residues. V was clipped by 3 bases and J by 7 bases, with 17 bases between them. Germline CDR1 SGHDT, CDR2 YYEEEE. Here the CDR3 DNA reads TGTGCCAGCAGCTCATTCTCGGGGGCGGGGAACATTCAGTACTTC. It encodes CASSSFSGAGNIQYF.

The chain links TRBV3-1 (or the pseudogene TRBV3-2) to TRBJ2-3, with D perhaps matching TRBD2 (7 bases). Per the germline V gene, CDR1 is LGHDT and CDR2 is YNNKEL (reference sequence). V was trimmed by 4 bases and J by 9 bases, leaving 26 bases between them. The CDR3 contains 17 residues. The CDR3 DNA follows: TGTGCCAGCAGCCCCCGGAGGGGGGGCGCAGAACGGACCACGCAGTATTTT. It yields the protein CASSPRRGGAERTTQYF.

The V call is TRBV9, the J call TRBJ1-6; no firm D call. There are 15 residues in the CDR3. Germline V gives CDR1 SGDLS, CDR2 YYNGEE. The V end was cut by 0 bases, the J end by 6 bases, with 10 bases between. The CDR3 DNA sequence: TGTGCCAGCAGCGTAGACGGATATCGTAATTCACCCCTCCACTTT. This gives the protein CASSVDGYRNSPLHF.

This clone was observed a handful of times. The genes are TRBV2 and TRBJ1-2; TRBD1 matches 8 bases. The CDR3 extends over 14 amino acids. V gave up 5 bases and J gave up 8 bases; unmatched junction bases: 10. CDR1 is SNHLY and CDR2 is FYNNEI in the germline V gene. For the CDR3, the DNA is TGTGCCAGCAGTCTGACCAGGGGGCTGGAGGGCTACACCTTC. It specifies CASSLTRGLEGYTF.

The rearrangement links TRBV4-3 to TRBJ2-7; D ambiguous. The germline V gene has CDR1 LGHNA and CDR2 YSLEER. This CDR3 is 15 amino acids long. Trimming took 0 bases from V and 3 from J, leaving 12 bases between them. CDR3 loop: CASSQDHPLGYEQYF. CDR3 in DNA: TGCGCCAGCAGCCAAGATCACCCGTTGGGCTACGAGCAGTACTTC.

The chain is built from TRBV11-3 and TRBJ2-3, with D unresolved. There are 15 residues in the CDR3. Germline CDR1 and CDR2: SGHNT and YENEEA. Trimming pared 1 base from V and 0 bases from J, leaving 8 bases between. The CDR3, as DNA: TGTGCCAGCAGCTTAGGAATGAGTAGCACAGATACGCAGTATTTT. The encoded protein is CASSLGMSSTDTQYF.

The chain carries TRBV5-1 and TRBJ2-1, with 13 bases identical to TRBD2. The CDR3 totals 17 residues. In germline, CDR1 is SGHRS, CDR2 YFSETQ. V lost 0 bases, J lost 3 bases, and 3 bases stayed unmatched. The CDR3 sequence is CASSLGLAGGRYNEQFF. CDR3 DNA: TGCGCCAGCAGCTTGGGACTAGCGGGGGGCCGCTACAATGAGCAGTTCTTC.

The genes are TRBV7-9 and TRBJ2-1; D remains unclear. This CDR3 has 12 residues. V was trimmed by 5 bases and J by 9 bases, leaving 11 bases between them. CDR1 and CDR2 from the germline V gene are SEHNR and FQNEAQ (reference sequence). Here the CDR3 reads CASSGYIGEQFF. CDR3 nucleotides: TGTGCCAGCAGCGGCTACATCGGTGAGCAGTTCTTC.

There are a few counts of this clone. The CDR3 region is CASSPRGGRFYNEQFF. CDR3 sequence (DNA): TGTGCCAGCAGCCCGAGGGGCGGGAGGTTCTACAATGAGCAGTTCTTC. This chain joins TRBV7-9 and TRBJ2-1; 8 nucleotides align to TRBD2. Germline trimming cut 5 bases from V and 3 bases from J; bases unmatched to any gene: 9. The CDR3 has 16 residues. Germline loops: CDR1 SEHNR, CDR2 FQNEAQ (reference sequence).

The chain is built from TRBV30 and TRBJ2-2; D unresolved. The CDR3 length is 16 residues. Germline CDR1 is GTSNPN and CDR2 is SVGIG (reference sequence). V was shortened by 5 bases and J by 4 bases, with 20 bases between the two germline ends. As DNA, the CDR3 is TGTGCCTGGGGAAAAAAGGCAACGTCTCCCACCGGGGAGCTGTTTTTT. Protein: CAWGKKATSPTGELFF.

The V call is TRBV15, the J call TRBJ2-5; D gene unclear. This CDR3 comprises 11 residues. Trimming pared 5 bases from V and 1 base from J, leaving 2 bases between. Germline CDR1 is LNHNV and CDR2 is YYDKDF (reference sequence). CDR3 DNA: TGTGCCACCAGCTTCCAAGAGACCCAGTACTTC. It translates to CATSFQETQYF.

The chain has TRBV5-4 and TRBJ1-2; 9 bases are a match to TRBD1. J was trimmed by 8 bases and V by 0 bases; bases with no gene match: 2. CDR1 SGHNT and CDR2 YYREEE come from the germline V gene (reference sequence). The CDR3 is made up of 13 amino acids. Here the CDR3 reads CASSLDRGRGYTF. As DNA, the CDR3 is TGTGCCAGCAGCTTGGACAGGGGGCGAGGCTACACCTTC.

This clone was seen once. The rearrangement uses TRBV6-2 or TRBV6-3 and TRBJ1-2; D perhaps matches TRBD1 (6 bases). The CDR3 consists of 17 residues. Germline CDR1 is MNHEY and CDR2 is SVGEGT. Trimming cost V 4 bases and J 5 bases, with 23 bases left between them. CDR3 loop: CASSSDTQGASGYGYTF. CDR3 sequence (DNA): TGTGCCAGCAGTTCAGACACACAGGGCGCCTCCGGGTATGGCTACACCTTC.

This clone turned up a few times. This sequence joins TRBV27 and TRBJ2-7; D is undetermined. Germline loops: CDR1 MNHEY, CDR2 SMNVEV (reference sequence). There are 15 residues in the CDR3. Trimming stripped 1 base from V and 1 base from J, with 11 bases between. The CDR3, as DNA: TGTGCCAGCAGTTTATATCCCCTGGGGTCCTACGAGCAGTACTTC. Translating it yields CASSLYPLGSYEQYF.

As DNA, the CDR3 is TGTGCCAGCAGCCGCCCACACAGAGTCCCGCGGGGGTTCTCCTACGAGCAGTACTTC. This sequence encodes CASSRPHRVPRGFSYEQYF. This chain links TRBV6-8 with TRBJ2-7; TRBD2 matches at 7 bases. J was trimmed by 0 bases and V by 6 bases; bases with no gene match: 20. Germline-derived CDR1 and CDR2 are MNHGY and SAAAGT. This CDR3 comprises 19 residues.